This T cell receptor (beta chain) was retrieved from a study of CXCR3-negative and CXCR3-positive naive CD8 T cells. The CDR3 is 14 residues long. Germline assignment: CDR1 SQVTM and CDR2 ANQGSEA. This clonotype is deemed medium-sized by its frequency. Through 5' RACE with UMI labels, the TRB cDNA libraries were prepared. One entry per CDR3 protein, without DNA, is what TCRdb gives after re-calling the 5' RACE reads. The sample includes approximately 6,700 distinct CDR3 sequences. This sequence was found in a human donor in good health. Some clones in this sample may be carry-over from other donors' samples. The V gene is TRBV29-1, the J gene TRBJ1-2. Sequencing used naive CXCR3- CD8+ T cells from blood. Subset described: CD45RO-CCR7+CD27+CD95- naive CD8+ T cells lacking CXCR3 (TNR3-). CDR3 region: CSVDRWPTAYGYTF.